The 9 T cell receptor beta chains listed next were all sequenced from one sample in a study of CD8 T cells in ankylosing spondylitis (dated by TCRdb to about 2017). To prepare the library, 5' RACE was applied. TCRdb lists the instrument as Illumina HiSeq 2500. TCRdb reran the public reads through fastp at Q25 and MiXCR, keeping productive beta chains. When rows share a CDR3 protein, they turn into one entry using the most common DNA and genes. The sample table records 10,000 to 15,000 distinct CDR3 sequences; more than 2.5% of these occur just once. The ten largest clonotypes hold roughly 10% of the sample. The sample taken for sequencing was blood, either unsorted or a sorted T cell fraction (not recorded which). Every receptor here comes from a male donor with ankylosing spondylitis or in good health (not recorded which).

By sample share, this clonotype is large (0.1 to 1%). The CDR3 loop reads CASSVGSGSSTDTQYF. The CDR3 coding sequence is TGTGCCAGCAGCGTAGGGAGCGGGAGTAGCACAGATACGCAGTATTTT. This chain uses TRBV9 with TRBJ2-3, with 8 bases that match TRBD2. Trimming at V came to 0 bases and at J to 0 bases, leaving 3 bases not matched to a gene. There are 16 residues in the CDR3. Germline V gives CDR1 SGDLS, CDR2 YYNGEE.

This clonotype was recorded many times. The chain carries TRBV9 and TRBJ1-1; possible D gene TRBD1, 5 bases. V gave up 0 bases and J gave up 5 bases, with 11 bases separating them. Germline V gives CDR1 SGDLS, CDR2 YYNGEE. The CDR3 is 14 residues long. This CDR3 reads CASSVEGRVTEAFF. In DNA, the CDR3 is TGTGCCAGCAGCGTAGAGGGCAGGGTGACTGAAGCTTTCTTT.

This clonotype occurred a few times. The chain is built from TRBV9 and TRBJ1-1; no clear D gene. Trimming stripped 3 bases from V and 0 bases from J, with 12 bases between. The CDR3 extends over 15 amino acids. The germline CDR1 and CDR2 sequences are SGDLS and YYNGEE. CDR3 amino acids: CASSADPNMNTEAFF. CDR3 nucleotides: TGTGCCAGCAGCGCAGACCCCAACATGAACACTGAAGCTTTCTTT.

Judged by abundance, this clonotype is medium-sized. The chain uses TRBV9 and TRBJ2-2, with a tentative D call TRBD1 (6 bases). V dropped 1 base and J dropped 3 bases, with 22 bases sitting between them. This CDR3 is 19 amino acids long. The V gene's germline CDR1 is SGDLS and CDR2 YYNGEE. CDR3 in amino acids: CASSVKGPGVRGYTGELFF. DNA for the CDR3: TGTGCCAGCAGCGTAAAGGGCCCAGGGGTTAGGGGATACACCGGGGAGCTGTTTTTT.

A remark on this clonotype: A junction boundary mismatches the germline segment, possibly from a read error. This CDR3 is CASSPTTRGTGVYGYPF. For the CDR3, the DNA is TGTGCCAGCAGCCCCACGACGCGAGGCACAGGAGTCTATGGCTACCCCTTC. The chain employs TRBV9 and TRBJ1-2; a possible D gene is TRBD1 (5 bases). CDR1 and CDR2 (germline): SGDLS, YYNGEE. This CDR3 is 17 amino acids long.

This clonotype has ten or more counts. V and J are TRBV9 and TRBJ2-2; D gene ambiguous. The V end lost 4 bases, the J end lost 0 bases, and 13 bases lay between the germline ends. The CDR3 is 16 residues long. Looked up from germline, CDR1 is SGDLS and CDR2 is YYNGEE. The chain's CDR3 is CASSPRAATNTGELFF. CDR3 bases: TGTGCCAGCAGCCCCCGTGCGGCCACGAACACCGGGGAGCTGTTTTTT.

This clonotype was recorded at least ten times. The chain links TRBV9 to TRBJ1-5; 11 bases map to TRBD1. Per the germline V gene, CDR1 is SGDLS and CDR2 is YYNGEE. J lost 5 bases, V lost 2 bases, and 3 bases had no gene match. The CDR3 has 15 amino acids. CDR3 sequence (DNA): TGTGCCAGCAGCGTGACGGGACAGGGGGATCAGCCCCAGCATTTT. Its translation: CASSVTGQGDQPQHF.

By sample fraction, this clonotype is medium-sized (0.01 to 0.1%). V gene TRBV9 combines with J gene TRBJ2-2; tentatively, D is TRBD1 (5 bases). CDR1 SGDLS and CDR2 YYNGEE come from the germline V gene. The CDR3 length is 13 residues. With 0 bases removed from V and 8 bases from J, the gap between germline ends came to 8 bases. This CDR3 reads CASSVGTLGELFF. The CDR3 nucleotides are TGTGCCAGCAGCGTAGGGACATTGGGGGAGCTGTTTTTT.

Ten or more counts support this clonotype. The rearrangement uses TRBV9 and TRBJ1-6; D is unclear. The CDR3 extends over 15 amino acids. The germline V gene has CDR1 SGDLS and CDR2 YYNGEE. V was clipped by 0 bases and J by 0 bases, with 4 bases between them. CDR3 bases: TGTGCCAGCAGCGTAGGAAGCTCCTATAATTCACCCCTCCACTTT. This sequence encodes CASSVGSSYNSPLHF.